Below, 30 T cell receptor beta chains from the same sample are listed, as sequenced in a study of blood T cell repertoires in COVID-19 (dated by TCRdb to 2020 to 2021). Library construction relied on the immunoSEQ multiplex PCR assay. TCRdb limited this immuneACCESS table to in-frame rearrangements with V and J called. A share of clones is missing; checked studies link under half to unresolved V genes, and the rest is unexplained. This sample is represented by under 150,000 clones; approximately 87% of them were singletons. 2% to 2.5% of the sample is in the top ten clones. The sample comprised peripheral blood. Receptor source: an older man with active COVID-19.

A few counts support this clone. The chain carries TRBV16 and TRBJ2-7; D may be TRBD2 (5 bases). The CDR3 is made up of 16 amino acids. The V gene's germline CDR1 is KGHSY and CDR2 FQNENV. Between the trimmed V and J ends, which lost 0 bases and 0 bases, there was a span of 12 bases. The CDR3 nucleotides read TGTGCCAGCAGCCAATCTGGGTGGGAGAGCTCCTACGAGCAGTACTTC. It translates to CASSQSGWESSYEQYF. The full variable domain, rest sourced from reference TRBV16 and TRBJ2-7, is GEEVAQTPKHLVRGEGQKAKLYCAPIKGHSYVFWYQQVLKNEFKFLISFQNENVFDETGMPKERFSAKCLPNSPCSLEIQATKLEDSAVYFCASSQSGWESSYEQYFGPGTRLTVT.

The chain uses TRBV18 and TRBJ2-1; 12 bases map to TRBD2. The CDR3 is made up of 18 amino acids. V shed 3 bases and J 0 bases; nucleotides not matched to a gene: 6. Looked up from germline, CDR1 is KGHSH and CDR2 is LQKENI. CDR3 region: CASSPRTSGKSSYNEQFF. The CDR3 DNA is TGTGCCAGCTCACCGCGGACTAGCGGGAAAAGCTCCTACAATGAGCAGTTCTTC.

V is TRBV5-1 and J is TRBJ2-2; 7 positions agree with TRBD2. The CDR3 is 15 amino acids. Germline lookup yields CDR1 SGHRS and CDR2 YFSETQ. V trimming: 5 bases; J trimming: 6 bases; junction bases outside the gene matches: 10. CDR3 nucleotide sequence: TGCGCCAGCAGTCTAGCGGCCACGACCTCCGGGGAGCTGTTTTTT. Protein: CASSLAATTSGELFF.

V gene TRBV2 combines with J gene TRBJ2-2; TRBD1 matches at 7 bases. With 6 bases clipped from V and 3 bases from J, the junction kept 7 bases outside the gene matches. Germline V gene lookup returns CDR1 SNHLY and CDR2 FYNNEI. This CDR3 is 15 amino acids long. CDR3 in amino acids: CASSGTARDTGELFF. The CDR3 nucleotides read TGTGCCAGCAGCGGGACAGCACGCGACACCGGGGAGCTGTTTTTT.

V usage is TRBV4-3 and J usage is TRBJ1-5; no clear D gene. V lost 1 base to trimming and J lost 0 bases, with 4 bases between them. CDR1 is LGHNA, CDR2 YSLEER, per germline. The CDR3 has 14 residues. The CDR3 region is CASSQAYSNQPQHF. Written as DNA, the CDR3 is TGCGCCAGCAGCCAAGCTTATAGCAATCAGCCCCAGCATTTT.

The chain carries TRBV9 and TRBJ1-4; 8 nucleotides agree with TRBD1. CDR1 is SGDLS and CDR2 is YYNGEE in the germline V gene. V lost 0 bases and J lost 6; bases outside the gene matches: 4. CDR3 length: 15 amino acids. CDR3 protein: CASSVETGEDEKLFF. CDR3 nucleotides: TGTGCCAGCAGCGTAGAGACAGGGGAGGATGAAAAACTGTTTTTT.

The sample holds a few counts of this clone. The rearrangement links TRBV10-1 to TRBJ2-5; 7 nucleotides line up with TRBD2. This CDR3 region has 16 residues. Per germline, CDR1 WNHNN and CDR2 SYGVQD (reference sequence). The V segment lost 10 bases and the J segment 4 bases; nucleotides outside the gene matches: 18. The CDR3 DNA reads as TGCGCCATTTCCCCTTGGGAGGCGGGAGATCGAGAGACCCAGTACTTC. Protein product: CAISPWEAGDRETQYF.

Written as DNA, the CDR3 is TGTGCCAGCAGAGGACTAGCGGCACAAGAGACCCAGTACTTC. Protein: CASRGLAAQETQYF. The chain links TRBV6-5 to TRBJ2-5, with TRBD2 matching 10 bases. Germline V CDR1 and CDR2: MNHEY, SVGAGI. Germline trimming cut 6 bases from V and 2 bases from J; bases unmatched to any gene: 3. CDR3 length: 14 amino acids.

The rearrangement uses TRBV5-1 and TRBJ1-1; D is ambiguous. V lost 4 bases and J 6 bases, leaving 16 bases between the germline ends. The CDR3 totals 14 residues. Germline CDR1 and CDR2: SGHRS and YFSETQ. Here the CDR3 reads CASSLGRAEAEAFF. The CDR3 DNA reads as TGCGCCAGCAGCCTCGGGAGGGCCGAGGCTGAAGCTTTCTTT.

The chain uses TRBV30 and TRBJ2-5; D is unclear. The germline V gene has CDR1 GTSNPN and CDR2 SVGIG (reference sequence). The CDR3 runs to 13 residues. The V and J ends lost 0 bases and 5 bases respectively, with 10 bases between them. The CDR3 region has the DNA TGTGCCTGGAGTGTACTTCACCGGGAGACCCAGTACTTC. Its translation: CAWSVLHRETQYF.

V and J are TRBV30 and TRBJ1-5; D unresolved. V dropped 0 bases and J dropped 4 bases, with 10 bases sitting between them. The CDR3 covers 14 residues. The V gene's germline CDR1 is GTSNPN and CDR2 SVGIG (reference sequence). The CDR3 nucleotides read TGTGCCTGGAGTGTACAAGGGAGTAATCAGCCCCAGCATTTT. It yields the protein CAWSVQGSNQPQHF.

Comment on this clone: In the same sample, other DNA sequences code for this CDR3. The chain is built from TRBV28 and TRBJ1-1, with 7 nucleotides matching TRBD1. The CDR3 has 14 amino acids. CDR1 and CDR2 from the germline V gene are MDHEN and SYDVKM. With 4 bases clipped from V and 1 base from J, the junction kept 3 bases outside the gene matches. CDR3 protein: CASSSWTGNTEAFF. The CDR3 bases are TGTGCCAGCAGTTCCTGGACAGGGAACACTGAAGCTTTCTTT.

The chain recombines TRBV20-1 with TRBJ1-5; TRBD1 might be the D (5 bases). Between the trimmed V and J ends, which lost 6 bases and 4 bases, there was a span of 19 bases. The CDR3 has 15 amino acids. From germline, CDR1 is DFQATT and CDR2 SNEGSKA (reference sequence). The DNA of the CDR3 is TGCAGTGCAAGTGGGGCGGGTGGGACTAATCAGCCCCAGCATTTT. As protein: CSASGAGGTNQPQHF.

The chain links TRBV12-5 to TRBJ1-2; no firm D call. The V gene's germline CDR1 is LGHNT and CDR2 FRNRAP. The germline V and J ends were trimmed by 4 bases and 4 bases, with 10 bases remaining between them. The CDR3 spans 13 residues. CDR3: CASGSSGAYGYTF. The CDR3 region has the DNA TGTGCTAGTGGTTCGAGCGGCGCCTATGGCTACACCTTC.

This clone was detected a few times. In DNA form, the CDR3 reads TGTGCCAGCAGCCCCTCCGGGACTAGCGGGAGACGGGAGCAGTACTTC. Residues: CASSPSGTSGRREQYF. The chain is built from TRBV11-3 and TRBJ2-7; 14 bases fit TRBD2. CDR3 length equals 16 residues. The J segment lost 7 bases and the V segment lost 5 bases, leaving 10 bases of the junction unmatched. Germline CDR1 and CDR2: SGHNT and YENEEA.

This chain links TRBV10-3 with TRBJ2-7, with 13 nucleotides matching TRBD2. Germline V lookup: CDR1 ENHRY, CDR2 SYGVKD. Trimming removed 2 bases from V and 5 bases from J; junction bases left unmatched: 9. This CDR3 is 17 amino acids long. In DNA, the CDR3 is TGTGCCATCAGTGAGGAAACTAGCGGGAGGGCCGTAAACGAGCAGTACTTC. It codes for CAISEETSGRAVNEQYF.

The chain couples TRBV30 to TRBJ1-6, with unresolved D. The CDR3 runs 12 residues. V lost 2 bases to trimming and J lost 9 bases, with 8 bases between them. CDR1 and CDR2 from the germline V gene are GTSNPN and SVGIG (reference sequence). CDR3 sequence: CAWSLQSSPLHF. CDR3 nucleotide sequence: TGTGCCTGGAGTCTACAGAGTTCACCCCTCCACTTT.

The chain employs TRBV30 and TRBJ2-7; 12 bases map to TRBD2. This CDR3 contains 12 residues. J lost 1 base, V lost 8 bases, and 0 bases had no gene match. CDR1 and CDR2 from the germline V gene are GTSNPN and SVGIG (reference sequence). CDR3 coding DNA: TGTGCCGGGACTAGCGGGTCCTACGAGCAGTACTTC. Protein product: CAGTSGSYEQYF. The full variable domain, its missing parts supplied by reference TRBV30 and TRBJ2-7, is SQTIHQWPATLVQPVGSPLSLECTVEGTSNPNLYWYRQAAGRGLQLLFYSVGIGQISSEVPQNLSASRPQDRQFILSSKKLLLSDSGFYLCAGTSGSYEQYFGPGTRLTVT.

This clone was seen just once. The rearrangement links TRBV19 to TRBJ2-5, with 15 nucleotides matching TRBD2. Germline assignment: CDR1 LNHDA and CDR2 SQIVND (reference sequence). The J segment lost 0 bases and the V segment lost 3 bases, leaving 2 bases of the junction unmatched. The CDR3 runs 17 residues. CDR3 loop: CASSIGLAGGYQETQYF. CDR3 coding DNA: TGTGCCAGTAGTATCGGACTAGCGGGGGGGTACCAAGAGACCCAGTACTTC.

The chain couples TRBV6-5 to TRBJ2-7, with 9 bases identical to TRBD1. Trimming took 5 bases from V and 2 from J; bases not matched to a gene: 7. Germline values: CDR1 MNHEY, CDR2 SVGAGI. The CDR3 extends over 15 amino acids. CDR3 protein: CASSLMGTGTYEQYF. CDR3 in DNA: TGTGCCAGCAGTCTGATGGGGACAGGGACCTACGAGCAGTACTTC.

This clone has a single count. The genes are TRBV5-1 and TRBJ2-2; TRBD1 agrees at 7 bases. Trimming took 4 bases from V and 4 from J; bases not matched to a gene: 4. This CDR3 is 14 amino acids long. Germline V gene data show CDR1 as SGHRS and CDR2 as YFSETQ. CDR3 coding DNA: TGCGCCAGCAGCGTTACAGGGGTCACCGGGGAGCTGTTTTTT. Its translation is CASSVTGVTGELFF.

In nucleotides, the CDR3 is TGTGCCAGCAGCCAAGGACAAGTCCGCAGTTCACCCCTCCACTTT. Its translation: CASSQGQVRSSPLHF. The V gene is TRBV3-1 (or the pseudogene TRBV3-2), the J gene TRBJ1-6; D uncertain. This CDR3 region has 15 residues. Germline CDR1 LGHDT, CDR2 YNNKEL (reference sequence). Trimming took 1 base from V and 9 from J, leaving 13 bases between them.

The chain has TRBV1 and TRBJ2-7; the table names TRBD1, a call not compared with the DNA. TRBV1 has pseudogene status. This CDR3 is 15 amino acids long. The CDR3 DNA follows: TGCACCAGCAGCCCCCGGATCGGCAGGTCCTACGAGCAGTACTTC. This translates into CTSSPRIGRSYEQYF.

The table lists this clone with a count of one. This sequence joins TRBV30 and TRBJ2-1; a possible D gene is TRBD2 (5 bases). Trimming took off 2 bases at V and 3 bases at J, with 11 bases between the two ends. This CDR3 has 14 amino acids. From germline, CDR1 is GTSNPN and CDR2 SVGIG (reference sequence). The CDR3 region has the DNA TGTGCCTGGAGTCCCTTAGCGAACTACAATGAGCAGTTCTTC. Encoded protein: CAWSPLANYNEQFF.

The chain couples TRBV28 to TRBJ2-3; 14 bases are a match to TRBD2. This CDR3 region has 16 residues. Germline CDR1 reads MDHEN; CDR2 reads SYDVKM. Losses at the gene ends were 9 bases for V and 5 bases for J; bases not matched to a gene: 10. The CDR3 sequence is CASLNGGLAGEDTQYF. The CDR3 DNA is TGTGCCAGTTTGAACGGGGGACTAGCGGGAGAAGATACGCAGTATTTT.

This clone occurred once. This chain joins TRBV6-2 or TRBV6-3 and TRBJ2-7, with 7 bases matching TRBD1. This CDR3 has 14 residues. Germline assignment: CDR1 MNHEY and CDR2 SVGEGT. V dropped 2 bases and J dropped 0; count of bases not matched to a gene: 1. CDR3 nucleotide sequence: TGTGCCAGCAGTTACCGGGACAGCTCCTACGAGCAGTACTTC. It codes for CASSYRDSSYEQYF.

The rearrangement links TRBV2 to TRBJ2-5, with D unresolved. Trimming cost V 3 bases and J 1 base, with 9 bases left between them. Germline V gives CDR1 SNHLY, CDR2 FYNNEI. This CDR3 region has 14 residues. The CDR3 DNA reads as TGTGCCAGCAGTGAGAGGCTGCTCCAAGAGACCCAGTACTTC. Translated: CASSERLLQETQYF.

This chain connects TRBV6-5 to TRBJ2-7, with 7 bases aligning to TRBD1. Germline V gene lookup returns CDR1 MNHEY and CDR2 SVGAGI. Trimming took 6 bases from V and 0 from J; bases not matched to a gene: 8. CDR3 size: 15 residues. The CDR3 nucleotides read TGTGCCAGCAGAACAACAGGGGACACCTCCTACGAGCAGTACTTC. This gives the protein CASRTTGDTSYEQYF.

The rearrangement links TRBV11-2 to TRBJ1-5, with TRBD1 matching over 8 bases. CDR3 length equals 15 residues. Germline V CDR1 and CDR2: SGHAT, FQNNGV. With V trimmed by 5 bases and J by 0 bases, 3 bases remained unmatched. This CDR3 is CASSLTGDSNQPQHF. DNA for the CDR3: TGTGCCAGCAGCCTGACAGGGGATAGCAATCAGCCCCAGCATTTT. Together with reference TRBV11-2 and TRBJ1-5, the CDR3 gives the full variable domain: EAGVAQSPRYKIIEKRQSVAFWCNPISGHATLYWYQQILGQGPKLLIQFQNNGVVDDSQLPKDRFSAERLKGVDSTLKIQPAKLEDSAVYLCASSLTGDSNQPQHFGDGTRLSIL.

This rearrangement joins TRBV20-1 to TRBJ2-7; D is uncertain. The V and J ends lost 3 bases and 3 bases respectively, with 12 bases between them. CDR1 DFQATT and CDR2 SNEGSKA come from the germline V gene (reference sequence). The CDR3 consists of 13 residues. This CDR3 is CSASSGSSYEQYF. The CDR3 DNA is TGCAGTGCTAGTTCCGGTTCGAGCTACGAGCAGTACTTC.